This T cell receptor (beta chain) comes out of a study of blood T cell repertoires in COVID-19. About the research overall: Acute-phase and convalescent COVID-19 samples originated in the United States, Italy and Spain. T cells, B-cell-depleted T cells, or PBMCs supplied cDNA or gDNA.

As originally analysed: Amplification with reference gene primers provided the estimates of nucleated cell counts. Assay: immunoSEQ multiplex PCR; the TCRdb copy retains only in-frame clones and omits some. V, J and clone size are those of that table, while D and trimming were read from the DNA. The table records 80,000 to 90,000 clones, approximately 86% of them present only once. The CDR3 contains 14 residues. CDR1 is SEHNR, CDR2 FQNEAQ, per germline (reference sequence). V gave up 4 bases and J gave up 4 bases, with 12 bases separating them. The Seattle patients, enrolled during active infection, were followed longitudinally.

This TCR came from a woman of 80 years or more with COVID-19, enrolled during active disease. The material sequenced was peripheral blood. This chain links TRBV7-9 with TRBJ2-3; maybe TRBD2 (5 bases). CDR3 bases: TGTGCCAGCAGCTCTAGCTTTAAAGCAGATACGCAGTATTTT. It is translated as CASSSSFKADTQYF.